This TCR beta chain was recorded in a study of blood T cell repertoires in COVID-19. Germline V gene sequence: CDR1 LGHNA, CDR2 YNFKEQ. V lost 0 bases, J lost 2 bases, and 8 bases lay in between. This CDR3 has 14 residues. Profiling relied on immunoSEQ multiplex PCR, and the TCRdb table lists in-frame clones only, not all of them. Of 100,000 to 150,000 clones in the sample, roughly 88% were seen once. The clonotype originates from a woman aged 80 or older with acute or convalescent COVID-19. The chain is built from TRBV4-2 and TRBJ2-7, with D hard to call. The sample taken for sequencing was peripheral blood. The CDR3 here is CASSQEVGTYEQYF. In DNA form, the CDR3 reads TGTGCCAGCAGCCAAGAGGTCGGTACCTACGAGCAGTACTTC.